Many counts were recorded for the clone carrying this TCR beta chain. Its antigen is currently unknown. This record belongs to a study of T cells in Graves' hyperthyroidism and ophthalmopathy. Study-wide findings and caveats: Most thyroid-expanded clonotypes above 0.001 were also found in blood.

Using RNA transcripts as the source, TCR beta CDR3 regions were amplified. HTBI primers were the set used in a first-round RT-PCR of the TCR CDR3. TCRdb passed the multiplex PCR reads through MiXCR, listing each CDR3 protein once. This table has over 450,000 distinct CDR3 sequences, roughly 18% appearing once. Uncontrolled infection, other autoimmune disease, pregnancy and lactation each barred patients from inclusion. The study based diagnoses on clinical symptoms, serum thyroxine and TRAb, thyroid ultrasound and orbital computed tomography. Trimming took off 1 base at V and 2 bases at J, with 8 bases between the two ends. Germline V gives CDR1 SGHVT, CDR2 SQSDAQ. CDR3 length equals 14 residues.

Sequences were obtained from blood. This chain uses TRBV7-4 with TRBJ1-1; unclear D gene. The clonotype was recovered from a woman aged 18-30 years with Graves' ophthalmopathy. In DNA, the CDR3 is TGTGCCAGCAGCTTAGTTAGCCGAAACACTGAAGCTTTCTTT. Its protein product is CASSLVSRNTEAFF.